This T cell receptor (beta chain) was sequenced in a study of cytomegalovirus exposure and HLA in healthy donors. Findings of the study overall: Later analysis found that TCR beta chains associated with HLA were more clonally expanded than other, equally common chains.

PCR was performed using 60 Vbeta and 13 Jbeta primers. As originally analysed: The authors later counted 75 million to 90 million unique TCR beta chains, some 11 million of them shared. Sequencing used immunoSEQ multiplex PCR; TCRdb keeps in-frame clones, though not all of them. D and trimming were read from the DNA, whereas the V and J calls and clone size are those reported in that table. The sample contains some 150,000 clones, 78% of which appear only once. As to this clone: Its antigen remains unidentified.

This sequence was found in a man aged 35-49 years in good health and CMV-seropositive. The sequenced sample was PBMCs.

The CDR3 sequence: CASSISTGKKGYIGNEQFF. DNA of the CDR3: TGTGCCAGTAGTATCTCGACAGGGAAGAAAGGTTATATCGGGAATGAGCAGTTCTTC. The rearrangement uses TRBV19 and TRBJ2-1; TRBD1 aligns across 7 bases. This CDR3 spans 19 amino acids. CDR1 and CDR2 (germline): LNHDA, SQIVND (reference sequence). The V and J ends lost 3 bases and 7 bases, in that order; junction bases with no gene match: 21.